These 21 T cell receptor beta chains were all obtained from the same sample, sequenced in a study of cytomegalovirus exposure and HLA in healthy donors. The PCR made use of 60 Vbeta and 13 Jbeta primers. The data were produced by immunoSEQ multiplex PCR, yet TCRdb's version contains in-frame clones alone and is incomplete. The table shows 65,000 to 100,000 clones, with around 80% occurring only once. The sequenced sample consisted of PBMCs. These receptors were obtained from a middle-aged man in good health and CMV-seronegative.

This chain uses TRBV9 with TRBJ2-5; D call uncertain. The germline V gene encodes CDR1 SGDLS and CDR2 YYNGEE. V lost 1 base, J lost 1 base, and 5 bases lay in between. The CDR3 is 13 amino acids. In DNA, the CDR3 is TGTGCCAGCAGCGTACGGTTCCAAGAGACCCAGTACTTC. Translated: CASSVRFQETQYF. Combining the CDR3 with reference TRBV9 and TRBJ2-5 gives the whole variable domain DSGVTQTPKHLITATGQRVTLRCSPRSGDLSVYWYQQSLDQGLQFLIQYYNGEERAKGNILERFSAQQFPDLHSELNLSSLELGDSALYFCASSVRFQETQYFGPGTRLLVL.

The chain combines TRBV5-6 with TRBJ1-5; the D gene is possibly TRBD1 (5 bases). The germline V and J ends were trimmed by 4 bases and 3 bases, with 11 bases remaining between them. This CDR3 spans 14 amino acids. The germline V gene encodes CDR1 SGHDT and CDR2 YYEEEE. CDR3: CASSKTALNQPQHF. CDR3 bases: TGTGCCAGCAGCAAGACAGCTCTCAATCAGCCCCAGCATTTT.

This clone was recorded a few times. The V and J genes are TRBV19 and TRBJ1-5; a possible D gene is TRBD1 (5 bases). Germline V gene lookup returns CDR1 LNHDA and CDR2 SQIVND (reference sequence). V shed 6 bases and J shed 4 bases, with 13 bases lying between them. This CDR3 is built from 14 residues. This CDR3 is CASSQSQGNQPQHF. The CDR3 DNA follows: TGTGCCAGTAGCCAATCCCAGGGTAATCAGCCCCAGCATTTT.

The chain links TRBV5-4 to TRBJ2-7, with 11 bases matching TRBD1. This CDR3 has 15 residues. V trimming: 4 bases; J trimming: 7 bases; junction bases outside the gene matches: 10. Germline V gives CDR1 SGHNT, CDR2 YYREEE (reference sequence). CDR3 protein: CASSPGDRGFLEQYF. The CDR3 DNA is TGTGCCAGCAGCCCGGGGGACAGGGGGTTTCTGGAGCAGTACTTC.

V and J are TRBV28 and TRBJ1-1; the D is unclear. V lost 4 bases and J lost 5, with 11 bases in between. The CDR3 loop spans 13 amino acids. The V gene's germline CDR1 is MDHEN and CDR2 SYDVKM. CDR3 nucleotides: TGTGCCAGCAGTTCGGTGATACGGACTGAAGCTTTCTTT. This encodes CASSSVIRTEAFF.

The rearrangement uses TRBV28 and TRBJ2-6; 8 bases are a match to TRBD1. There are 16 residues in the CDR3. V was clipped by 2 bases and J by 2 bases; unmatched bases: 2. Germline V gives CDR1 MDHEN, CDR2 SYDVKM. The CDR3 is CASSLDRGAGANVLTF. The CDR3 nucleotides read TGTGCCAGCAGTTTAGACAGGGGAGCTGGGGCCAACGTCCTGACTTTC.

This clone has a handful of counts. V gene TRBV7-9 combines with J gene TRBJ2-6; D remains unclear. This CDR3 is 18 amino acids long. Germline V gene sequence: CDR1 SEHNR, CDR2 FQNEAQ (reference sequence). Trimming removed 1 base at V and 0 bases at J, with 13 bases between. The CDR3 sequence: CASSLVGRISSGANVLTF. CDR3 nucleotides: TGTGCCAGCAGCTTAGTGGGCAGGATAAGCTCTGGGGCCAACGTCCTGACTTTC.

The chain joins TRBV25-1 to TRBJ1-2; 7 positions agree with TRBD1. Looked up from germline, CDR1 is MGHDK and CDR2 is SYGVNS. V lost 5 bases, J lost 4 bases, and 1 base stayed unmatched. The CDR3 consists of 12 residues. CDR3 loop: CASSRQGYGYTF. The CDR3 coding sequence is TGTGCCAGCAGTCGACAGGGCTATGGCTACACCTTC.

This chain uses TRBV9 with TRBJ2-7, with D perhaps matching TRBD1 (5 bases). Germline V gene sequence: CDR1 SGDLS, CDR2 YYNGEE. Trimming took 3 bases from V and 2 from J, leaving 6 bases between them. The CDR3 runs to 12 residues. CDR3 coding DNA: TGTGCCAGCAGCGGACAGACCTACGAGCAGTACTTC. It codes for CASSGQTYEQYF.

The chain employs TRBV7-9 and TRBJ1-1; 7 nucleotides match TRBD1. This CDR3 is built from 17 residues. Germline V gives CDR1 SEHNR, CDR2 FQNEAQ (reference sequence). V lost 5 bases to trimming and J lost 0 bases; unmatched junction nucleotides: 12. The CDR3 nucleotides are TGTGCCAGCAGCACAACAGACAGGGAAAAGATGAACACTGAAGCTTTCTTT. Translated: CASSTTDREKMNTEAFF. Full variable domain (remainder filled in from reference TRBV7-9 and TRBJ1-1): DTGVSQNPRHKITKRGQNVTFRCDPISEHNRLYWYRQTLGQGPEFLTYFQNEAQLEKSRLLSDRFSAERPKGSFSTLEIQRTEQGDSAMYLCASSTTDREKMNTEAFFGQGTRLTVV.

This rearrangement joins TRBV25-1 to TRBJ2-7; 10 nucleotides line up with TRBD1. J was trimmed by 5 bases and V by 2 bases; bases with no gene match: 12. Germline V gene lookup returns CDR1 MGHDK and CDR2 SYGVNS. CDR3 length: 17 residues. The CDR3: CASSEHPIGDRGHEQYF. CDR3 coding DNA: TGTGCCAGCAGTGAACACCCGATTGGGGACAGGGGCCACGAGCAGTACTTC.

The sample holds one count of this clone. The V call is TRBV5-1, the J call TRBJ2-5, with 7 bases that match TRBD2. The CDR3 has 16 amino acids. The germline V gene has CDR1 SGHRS and CDR2 YFSETQ. The ends lost 4 bases at V and 2 bases at J; junction bases unmatched: 11. This CDR3 is CASSLGAGRAQETQYF. In DNA form, the CDR3 reads TGCGCCAGCAGCCTTGGGGCAGGGAGGGCACAAGAGACCCAGTACTTC.

This rearrangement joins TRBV20-1 to TRBJ1-1, with 8 bases fitting TRBD1. Trimming at V came to 2 bases and at J to 11 bases, leaving 4 bases not matched to a gene. The CDR3 length is 11 residues. CDR1 DFQATT and CDR2 SNEGSKA come from the germline V gene (reference sequence). The CDR3 DNA is TGCAGTGCTAGATTGGACAGGGACGCTTTCTTT. Its protein product is CSARLDRDAFF.

This rearrangement joins TRBV7-9 to TRBJ1-1; 7 bases are shared with TRBD1. J lost 6 bases, V lost 4 bases, and 8 bases had no gene match. The CDR3 is 14 amino acids. Germline CDR1 and CDR2: SEHNR and FQNEAQ (reference sequence). The CDR3 protein is CASSSQGVKAEAFF. The CDR3 coding sequence is TGTGCCAGCAGCTCCCAGGGGGTTAAGGCTGAAGCTTTCTTT.

V is TRBV25-1 and J is TRBJ2-1; D uncertain. Looked up from germline, CDR1 is MGHDK and CDR2 is SYGVNS. This CDR3 has 14 residues. V lost 3 bases, J lost 4 bases, and 10 bases lay in between. CDR3: CASSDGWQYNEQFF. CDR3 sequence (DNA): TGTGCCAGCAGTGATGGCTGGCAGTACAATGAGCAGTTCTTC.

The V call is TRBV28, the J call TRBJ1-6, with TRBD1 identical over 9 bases. The CDR3 spans 13 residues. V was pared by 7 bases and J by 8 bases, with 3 bases of the junction left unmatched. CDR1 is MDHEN, CDR2 SYDVKM, per germline. The CDR3 sequence is CASMGQGYSPLHF. CDR3 nucleotides: TGTGCCAGCATGGGACAGGGATATTCACCCCTCCACTTT.

This rearrangement joins TRBV7-8 to TRBJ1-1; 8 nucleotides agree with TRBD1. J gave up 1 base and V 5 bases, and 6 bases lay outside the gene matches. Per germline, CDR1 SGHVS and CDR2 FQNEAQ. This CDR3 has 15 residues. The CDR3 DNA reads TGTGCCAGCAGCCTTTGGACAGGGTCGAACACTGAAGCTTTCTTT. This encodes CASSLWTGSNTEAFF.

The J gene is TRBJ2-2, the V gene TRBV6-6; D might be TRBD1 (6 bases). This CDR3 region has 14 residues. V was pared by 4 bases and J by 5 bases, with 11 bases between. The germline V gene encodes CDR1 MNHNY and CDR2 SVGAGI (reference sequence). CDR3 loop: CASSFKGVTGELFF. CDR3 coding DNA: TGTGCCAGCAGTTTCAAGGGGGTAACCGGGGAGCTGTTTTTT.

Turning to this clone: The same CDR3 is also encoded by other DNA sequences in this sample. The V and J genes are TRBV5-1 and TRBJ1-1, with 11 bases identical to TRBD1. CDR1 and CDR2 from the germline V gene are SGHRS and YFSETQ. J lost 4 bases, V lost 4 bases, and 3 bases had no gene match. The CDR3 is 14 amino acids. For the CDR3, the DNA is TGCGCCAGCAGCCCCGGGACAGGGGGCACTGAAGCTTTCTTT. As protein: CASSPGTGGTEAFF.

This chain uses TRBV27 with TRBJ1-3, with D possibly TRBD1 on 5 matching bases. Trimming took off 4 bases at V and 3 bases at J, with 13 bases between the two ends. This CDR3 is 15 amino acids long. Germline CDR1 MNHEY, CDR2 SMNVEV (reference sequence). The CDR3 bases are TGTGCCAGCAGTTCGGGGGGAGTGAATGGAAACACCATATATTTT. Protein product: CASSSGGVNGNTIYF.

This clone was observed a handful of times. The chain links TRBV4-2 to TRBJ1-5; D is unresolved. Germline lookup yields CDR1 LGHNA and CDR2 YNFKEQ. This CDR3 contains 15 residues. The V end was cut by 1 base, the J end by 1 base, with 8 bases between. The CDR3: CASSQVVQSNQPQHF. For the CDR3, the DNA is TGTGCCAGCAGCCAAGTCGTACAGAGCAATCAGCCCCAGCATTTT.